This is a list of T cell receptor beta chains from one sample in a study of blood T cell repertoires in COVID-19. The protocol was immunoSEQ multiplex PCR, while the TCRdb copy is restricted to in-frame clones and leaves out a portion. The repertoire holds approximately 240,000 clones, roughly nine tenths seen once, with just under 6.5% in the top ten. Sequenced input: PBMCs or T cells enriched from blood (not recorded which). These receptors all come from a woman aged 25 to 45 with acute COVID-19. Both conserved end residues are part of each CDR3. Fields, in order: D gene, V gene, J gene, CDR3 DNA, CDR3 protein. A D gene is named only where the DNA matches it firmly.

d_gene: TRBD1
v_gene: TRBV5-1
j_gene: TRBJ2-7
CDR3nt: TGCGCCAGCAGCATAGGGACAGTCTCCTACGAGCAGTACTTC
CDR3aa: CASSIGTVSYEQYF

d_gene: NA
v_gene: TRBV3-1/TRBV3-2
j_gene: TRBJ1-3
CDR3nt: TGTGCCAGCAGCCCGACCCAGGGAAACTCTGGAAACACCATATATTTT
CDR3aa: CASSPTQGNSGNTIYF

d_gene: TRBD2
v_gene: TRBV7-8
j_gene: TRBJ2-5
CDR3nt: TGTGCCAGCAGCTCGGTAGGCGGACTAGCGTATCAAGAGACCCAGTACTTC
CDR3aa: CASSSVGGLAYQETQYF

d_gene: TRBD1
v_gene: TRBV6-5
j_gene: TRBJ2-7
CDR3nt: TGTGCCACGGGACAGGGATTCTACGAGCAGTACTTC
CDR3aa: CATGQGFYEQYF

d_gene: TRBD2
v_gene: TRBV9
j_gene: TRBJ2-3
CDR3nt: TGTGCCAGCAGCGCCCCGGGGTCCGCGGGAGGGCCACCACAGTATTTT
CDR3aa: CASSAPGSAGGPPQYF

d_gene: NA
v_gene: TRBV29-1
j_gene: TRBJ2-5
CDR3nt: TGCAGCGTTGAAGCGGGCGGGGAGACCCAGTACTTC
CDR3aa: CSVEAGGETQYF

d_gene: NA
v_gene: TRBV6-1
j_gene: TRBJ1-1
CDR3nt: TGTGCCAGCAGTGATAGTCTGGGGGGCACTGAAGCTTTCTTT
CDR3aa: CASSDSLGGTEAFF

d_gene: NA
v_gene: TRBV3-1/TRBV3-2
j_gene: TRBJ2-7
CDR3nt: TGTGCCAGCAGCCATGGGGGCGGCGAGCAGTACTTC
CDR3aa: CASSHGGGEQYF

d_gene: NA
v_gene: TRBV28
j_gene: TRBJ1-1
CDR3nt: TGTGCCAGCAGTCGATCCTGGGGAGCGTCTGAAGCTTTCTTT
CDR3aa: CASSRSWGASEAFF

d_gene: NA
v_gene: TRBV27
j_gene: TRBJ2-1
CDR3nt: TGTGCCAGCAGTCTCAGGGGCGTAAGCTCCTACAATGAGCAGTTCTTC
CDR3aa: CASSLRGVSSYNEQFF

d_gene: NA
v_gene: TRBV10-3
j_gene: TRBJ1-5
CDR3nt: TGTGCCACGGCGGGAGGGAAAAGCAATCAGCCCCAGCATTTT
CDR3aa: CATAGGKSNQPQHF

d_gene: NA
v_gene: TRBV11-2
j_gene: TRBJ2-7
CDR3nt: TGTGCCAGCAGCTTAGGAGGAGGACGGTACGAGCAGTACTTC
CDR3aa: CASSLGGGRYEQYF

d_gene: TRBD1
v_gene: TRBV10-1
j_gene: TRBJ1-5
CDR3nt: TGCGCCAGCAGTGAGACATACAGGGGGATCCAGCATTTT
CDR3aa: CASSETYRGIQHF

d_gene: NA
v_gene: TRBV7-2
j_gene: TRBJ1-6
CDR3nt: TGTGCCAGCAGCTTATATTCAACTTATAATTCACCCCTCCACTTT
CDR3aa: CASSLYSTYNSPLHF

d_gene: TRBD1
v_gene: TRBV19
j_gene: TRBJ2-2
CDR3nt: TGTGCCAGTAGTTCAGCGGACAGGGGCAACACCGGGGAGCTGTTTTTT
CDR3aa: CASSSADRGNTGELFF

d_gene: TRBD2
v_gene: TRBV4-2
j_gene: TRBJ2-2
CDR3nt: TGTGCCAGCAGCTCCCTAGCGGGGAACACCGGGGAGCTGTTTTTT
CDR3aa: CASSSLAGNTGELFF

d_gene: TRBD1
v_gene: TRBV18
j_gene: TRBJ1-6
CDR3nt: TGTGCCAGCTCACCACGACAGGGTGATAATTCACCCCTCCACTTT
CDR3aa: CASSPRQGDNSPLHF

d_gene: NA
v_gene: TRBV29-1
j_gene: TRBJ2-1
CDR3nt: TGCAGCGCCGATGCGGGTCCCAATGAGCAGTTCTTC
CDR3aa: CSADAGPNEQFF

d_gene: NA
v_gene: TRBV7-9
j_gene: TRBJ2-3
CDR3nt: TGTGCCAGCAGCTCCTTAGCGGAGAGCACAGATACGCAGTATTTT
CDR3aa: CASSSLAESTDTQYF

d_gene: NA
v_gene: TRBV19
j_gene: TRBJ2-3
CDR3nt: TGTGCCAGTAGTATACTTCCTACCGCCACAGATACGCAGTATTTT
CDR3aa: CASSILPTATDTQYF